The clone carrying this T cell receptor (beta chain) was seen more than once but under ten times. Its matching antigen is unknown. Treatment of the sample: roughly nine-day PBMC culture with coronavirus spike peptide pools or control peptides (ViraFEST assay). This record belongs to a study of vaccination and CD4 T cells after COVID-19. Study information: Samples taken post-COVID came a median approximately 100 days after diagnosis, ranging from 35 to 161. Each of the control cultures got a CEFX pool, an HIV-1 Nef pool, or no peptide. Study-level findings and limits: Relatively few convalescent patients were studied; early post-infection timepoints were not included.

An Oncomine TCR Beta short-read assay was used to sequence the DNA from cultured CD4+ T cells. Someone extracted genomic DNA from cultured CD4+ T cells. TCRdb processed the PCR reads anew with MiXCR; each CDR3 protein has one entry. The data show about 11,000 distinct CDR3 sequences, with around half seen just once and under 12% held by the top ten. The CDR3 loop spans 16 amino acids. Germline V gives CDR1 LNHDA, CDR2 SQIVND (reference sequence). After removal of 3 bases from V and 4 bases from J, the junction contained 11 bases not matched to a gene. The specimen was CD4+ T cells from blood, cultured in vitro. This clonotype was sampled from a human donor who had recovered from COVID-19. This chain joins TRBV19 and TRBJ1-2, with TRBD1 matching over 7 bases. The CDR3 nucleotides are TGTGCCAGTAGTATCGGCAGGGGGAGGTCTAGCTATGGCTACACCTTC. Translated: CASSIGRGRSSYGYTF.